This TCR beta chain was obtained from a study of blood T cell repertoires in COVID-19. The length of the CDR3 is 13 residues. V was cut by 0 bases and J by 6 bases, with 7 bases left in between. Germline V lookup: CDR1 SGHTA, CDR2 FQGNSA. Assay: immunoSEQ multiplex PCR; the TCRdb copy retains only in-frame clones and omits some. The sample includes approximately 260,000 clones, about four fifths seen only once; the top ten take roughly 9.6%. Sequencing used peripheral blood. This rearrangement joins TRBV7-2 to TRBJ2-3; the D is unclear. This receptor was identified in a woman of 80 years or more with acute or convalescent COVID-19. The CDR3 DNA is TGTGCCAGCAGCTTAGCTCGAGTGGATACGCAGTATTTT. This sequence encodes CASSLARVDTQYF.